The present T cell receptor beta chain was sequenced within a study of OX40 agonist ivuxolimab in advanced cancers. For context, the study as a whole: Ivuxolimab was a fully human IgG2 agonistic monoclonal antibody targeting the costimulatory receptor OX40 (CD134). The paper covers the monotherapy dose-escalation part of the phase I ivuxolimab trial, which included N ≈ 57 patients. Partial responses were achieved by three dose-escalation patients, of whom one had hepatocellular carcinoma and two had cutaneous melanoma. Among the approximately 50 dose-escalation patients, 19 had hepatocellular carcinoma, around 15 melanoma, 9 renal cell carcinoma and 9 head and neck cancer. Patients were allowed to have had prior anti-PD-1, anti-PD-L1 or anti-CTLA-4 therapy, and 40% of the dose-escalation patients had previously received checkpoint inhibitors. A male proportion of 70% to 90% and a mean age of approximately 55 years, ranging from roughly 23 to 85, were recorded for the dose-escalation cohort. Peripheral TCRbeta sequencing was intended to test whether TCR sequence diversity was altered and clonal T-cell expansion was caused by ivuxolimab. Intravenous ivuxolimab was administered to patients every 2 weeks at six dose levels: 0.01, 0.1, 0.3, 1.5, 3 and 10 mg/kg.

With regard to this clone: Its antigen is unknown. Within one base of it there is no much larger clone, and no base qualities were kept.

Compared with germline, V lacks 3 bases and J lacks 4 bases; bases without a gene match: 11. The CDR3 spans 16 residues, from the cysteine through the phenylalanine. Just the 48-base CDR3 DNA is kept, in frame starting at base 1. From the germline V gene (reference sequence), CDR1 is MNHNY and CDR2 is SVGAGI. Broader findings and caveats from the paper: In partial responders in the 0.1-3.0 mg/kg groups, normalized peripheral clonal expansion was found to be among the lowest, especially among CD8+ T cells. At doses of 0.1 to 3.0 mg/kg, clonal expansion of both CD4+ and CD8+ blood T cells was observed from baseline to week 6. Low levels of normalized T-cell clonal expansion were also seen in some patients who did not respond. Antigen specificity was not determined for the clonally expanded peripheral T cells. On average, CD8+ T cells showed more expanded clones than CD4+ T cells after ivuxolimab.

Patients with a history of autoimmune disease or receiving systemic immunosuppression were excluded from the trial. In every dose cohort, peripheral blood was drawn for TCR sequencing at baseline, cycle 4 day 1, and cycle 7 day 1. The samples were drawn from a first-in-human, open-label, multicenter phase I dose-escalation trial of ivuxolimab. Adults with locally advanced or metastatic melanoma, renal cell carcinoma, hepatocellular carcinoma or head and neck squamous cell carcinoma were enrolled in the trial. Before TCR sequencing, CD4+ T cells and CD8+ T cells were sorted from peripheral blood as separate populations. Genomic DNA was extracted from sorted cells for sequencing of the TCRbeta CDR3 region. The immunoSEQ Assay was used to sequence the TCRbeta CDR3 regions. Held by TCRdb, this immuneACCESS table contains in-frame sequences only and omits some clones. Under half of the omission traces to an unresolved V gene where checked; the cause of the rest is unknown. The sample profile shows 30,000 to 35,000 clones; roughly 84% of them were found once. The top ten constitute less than 2% of the sample.

The TCR comes from an adult with an advanced solid tumor such as melanoma, head and neck, liver or kidney cancer. Specimen: CD4+ or CD8+ T cells sorted from blood, collected in a trial of the OX40 agonist ivuxolimab. The chain joins TRBV6-6 to TRBJ2-5; TRBD2 fits 7 bases in the junction. The nucleotide sequence reads as follows: TGTGCCAGCAGTTATCGTCAGGGAGGGGTCGGAGAGACCCAGTACTTC. This encodes CASSYRQGGVGETQYF.